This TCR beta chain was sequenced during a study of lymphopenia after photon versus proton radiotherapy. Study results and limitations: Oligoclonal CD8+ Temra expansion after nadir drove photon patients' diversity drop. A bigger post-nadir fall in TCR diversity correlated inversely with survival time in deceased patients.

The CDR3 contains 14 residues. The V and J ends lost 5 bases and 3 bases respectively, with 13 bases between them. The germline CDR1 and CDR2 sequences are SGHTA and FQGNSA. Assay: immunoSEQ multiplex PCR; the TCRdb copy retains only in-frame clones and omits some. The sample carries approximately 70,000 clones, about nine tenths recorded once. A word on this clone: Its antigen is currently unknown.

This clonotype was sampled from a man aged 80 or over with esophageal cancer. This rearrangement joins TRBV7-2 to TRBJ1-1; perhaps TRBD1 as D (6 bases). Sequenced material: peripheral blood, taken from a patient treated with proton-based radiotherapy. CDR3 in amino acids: CASSPRNRDTEAFF. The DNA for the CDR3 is TGTGCCAGCAGCCCACGTAACAGGGACACTGAAGCTTTCTTT.